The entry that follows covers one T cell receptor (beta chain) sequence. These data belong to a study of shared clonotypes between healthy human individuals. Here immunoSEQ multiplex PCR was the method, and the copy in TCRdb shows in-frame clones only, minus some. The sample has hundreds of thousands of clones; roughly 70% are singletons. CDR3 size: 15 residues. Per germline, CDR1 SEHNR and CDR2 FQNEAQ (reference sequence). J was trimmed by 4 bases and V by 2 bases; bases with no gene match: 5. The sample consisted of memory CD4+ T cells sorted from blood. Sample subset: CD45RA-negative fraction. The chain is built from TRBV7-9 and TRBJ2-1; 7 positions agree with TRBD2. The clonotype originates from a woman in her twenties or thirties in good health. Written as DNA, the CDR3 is TGTGCCAGCAGCTTACAGAGCGGGACTTACAATGAGCAGTTCTTC. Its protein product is CASSLQSGTYNEQFF.